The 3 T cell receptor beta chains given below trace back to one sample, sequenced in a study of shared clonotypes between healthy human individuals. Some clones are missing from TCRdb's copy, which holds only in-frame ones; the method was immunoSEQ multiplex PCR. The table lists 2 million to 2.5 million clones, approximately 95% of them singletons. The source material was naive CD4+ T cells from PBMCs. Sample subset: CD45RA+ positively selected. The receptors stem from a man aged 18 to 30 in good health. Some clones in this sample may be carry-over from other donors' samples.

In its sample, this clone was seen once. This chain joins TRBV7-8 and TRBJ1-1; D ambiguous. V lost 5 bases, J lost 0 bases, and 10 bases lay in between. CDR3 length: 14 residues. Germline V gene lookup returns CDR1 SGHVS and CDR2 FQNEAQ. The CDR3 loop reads CASSPYQVNTEAFF. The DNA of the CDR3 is TGTGCCAGCAGCCCATATCAGGTGAACACTGAAGCTTTCTTT.

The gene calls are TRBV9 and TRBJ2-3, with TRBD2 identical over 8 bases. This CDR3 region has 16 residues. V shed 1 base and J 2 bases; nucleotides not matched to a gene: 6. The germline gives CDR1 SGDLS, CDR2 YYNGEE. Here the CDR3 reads CASSVSAGATTDTQYF. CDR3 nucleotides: TGTGCCAGCAGCGTATCAGCGGGAGCAACCACAGATACGCAGTATTTT.

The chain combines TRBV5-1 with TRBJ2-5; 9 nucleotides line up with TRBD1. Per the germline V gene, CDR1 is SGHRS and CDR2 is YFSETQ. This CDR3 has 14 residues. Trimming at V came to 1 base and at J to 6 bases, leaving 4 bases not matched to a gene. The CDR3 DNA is TGCGCCAGCAGCTTGACAGGGGGCGCGAAGACCCAGTACTTC. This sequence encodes CASSLTGGAKTQYF. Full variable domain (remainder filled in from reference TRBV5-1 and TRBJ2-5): KAGVTQTPRYLIKTRGQQVTLSCSPISGHRSVSWYQQTPGQGLQFLFEYFSETQRNKGNFPGRFSGRQFSNSRSEMNVSTLELGDSALYLCASSLTGGAKTQYFGPGTRLLVL.